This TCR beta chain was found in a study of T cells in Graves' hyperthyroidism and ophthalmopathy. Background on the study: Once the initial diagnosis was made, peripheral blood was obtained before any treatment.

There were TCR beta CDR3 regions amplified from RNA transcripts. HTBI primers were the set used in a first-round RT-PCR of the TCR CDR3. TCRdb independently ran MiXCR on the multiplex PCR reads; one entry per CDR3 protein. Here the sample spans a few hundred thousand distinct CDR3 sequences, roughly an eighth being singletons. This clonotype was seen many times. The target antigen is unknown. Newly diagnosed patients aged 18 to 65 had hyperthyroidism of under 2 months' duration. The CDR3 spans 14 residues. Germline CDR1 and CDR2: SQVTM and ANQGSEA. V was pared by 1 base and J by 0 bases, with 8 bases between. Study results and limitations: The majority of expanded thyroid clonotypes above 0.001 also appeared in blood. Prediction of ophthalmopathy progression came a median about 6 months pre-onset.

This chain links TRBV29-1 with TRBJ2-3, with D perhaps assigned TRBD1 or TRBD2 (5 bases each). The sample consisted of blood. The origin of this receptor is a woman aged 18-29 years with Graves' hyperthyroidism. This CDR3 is CSVEGGRSTDTQYF. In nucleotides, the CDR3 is TGCAGCGTTGAAGGGGGACGCAGCACAGATACGCAGTATTTT.